The text below deals with one T cell receptor beta chain. Its specificity is unknown. The entry originates in a study of PD-L1 blockade in urothelial cancer. Study-wide context: Patients had received 0 to 3 prior chemotherapy regimens. Points from the study as a whole: At 3 weeks on treatment, tumor-associated clones expanded more with durable benefit.

Spiking of synthetic TCR analog templates was performed in each PCR. Generated by immunoSEQ multiplex PCR, the TCRdb table keeps only in-frame clones and is missing some. The repertoire consists of about 88,000 clones, with 90% occurring once and the leading ten covering over 9%. The CDR3 spans 13 residues. Germline V lookup: CDR1 GTSNPN, CDR2 SVGIG (reference sequence). The J segment lost 2 bases and the V segment lost 5 bases, leaving 2 bases of the junction unmatched. This receptor was obtained from a man aged 60-69 years with urothelial cancer. The specimen comprised PBMCs, sampled around atezolizumab (anti-PD-L1) treatment. V usage is TRBV30 and J usage is TRBJ1-4; 7 bases are a match to TRBD1. The CDR3 spells CAWSGQTNEKLFF. The CDR3 nucleotides are TGTGCCTGGTCGGGACAGACTAATGAAAAACTGTTTTTT.